This T cell receptor beta chain comes out of a study of graft-versus-host responses after intestinal transplantation. For the study at large: Anti-thymocyte globulin was used for induction in all recipients, who then took tacrolimus and steroids for two to four years.

Researchers processed graft tissue to release intraepithelial and lamina propria lymphocytes. Assay used: immunoSEQ multiplex PCR; TCRdb lists only in-frame clones, some missing. This sample yields under 800 clones, of which about 78% are seen a single time; less than 35% belongs to the top ten. Germline V lookup: CDR1 MNHNS, CDR2 SASEGT. The CDR3 spans 14 residues. V was cut by 7 bases and J by 1 base, with 14 bases left in between. The sequence was obtained from a human patient who received an intestinal transplant, so some T cells may come from the graft donor. Specimen: ileum tissue, collected around 270 days after intestinal transplant. V gene TRBV6-1 combines with J gene TRBJ2-7; D is tentatively TRBD1 or TRBD2 (5 bases each). The CDR3 sequence is CASKTGTASYEQYF. CDR3 in DNA: TGTGCCAGCAAGACCGGGACGGCTTCCTACGAGCAGTACTTC.